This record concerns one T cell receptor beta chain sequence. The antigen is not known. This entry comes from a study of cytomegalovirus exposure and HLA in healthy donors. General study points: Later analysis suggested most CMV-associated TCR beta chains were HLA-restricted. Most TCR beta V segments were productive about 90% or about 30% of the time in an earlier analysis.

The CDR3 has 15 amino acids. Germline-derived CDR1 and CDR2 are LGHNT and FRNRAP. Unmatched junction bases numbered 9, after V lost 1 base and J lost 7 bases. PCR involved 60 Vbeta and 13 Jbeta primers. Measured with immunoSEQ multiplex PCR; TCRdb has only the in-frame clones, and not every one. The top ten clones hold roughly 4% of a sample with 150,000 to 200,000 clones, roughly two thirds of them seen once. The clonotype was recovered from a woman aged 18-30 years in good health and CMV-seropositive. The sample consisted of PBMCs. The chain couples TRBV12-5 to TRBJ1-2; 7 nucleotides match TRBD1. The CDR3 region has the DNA TGTGCTAGTGGTTTGGACCGGGACAGCTATTTTGGCTACACCTTC. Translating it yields CASGLDRDSYFGYTF. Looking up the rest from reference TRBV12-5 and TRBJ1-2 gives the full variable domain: DARVTQTPRHKVTEMGQEVTMRCQPILGHNTVFWYRQTMMQGLELLAYFRNRAPLDDSGMPKDRFSAEMPDATLATLKIQPSEPRDSAVYFCASGLDRDSYFGYTFGSGTRLTVV.